This TCR beta chain was identified in a study of technical replicates of blood from several donors. The CDR3 loop spans 14 amino acids. Germline-derived CDR1 and CDR2 are KGHSH and LQKENI. With 3 bases clipped from V and 6 bases from J, the junction kept 4 bases outside the gene matches. The method was immunoSEQ multiplex PCR; TCRdb's version includes in-frame clones alone and lacks a portion of them. The sample carries about 15,000 clones, 82% recorded once. The chain carries TRBV18 and TRBJ1-1; 10 bases are shared with TRBD1. The clonotype originates from a human donor in good health. Some clones in this sample may be carry-over from other donors' samples. What was sequenced was PBMCs. CDR3: CASSPRDRGPEAFF. In DNA, the CDR3 is TGTGCCAGCTCACCCCGGGACAGGGGACCTGAAGCTTTCTTT.